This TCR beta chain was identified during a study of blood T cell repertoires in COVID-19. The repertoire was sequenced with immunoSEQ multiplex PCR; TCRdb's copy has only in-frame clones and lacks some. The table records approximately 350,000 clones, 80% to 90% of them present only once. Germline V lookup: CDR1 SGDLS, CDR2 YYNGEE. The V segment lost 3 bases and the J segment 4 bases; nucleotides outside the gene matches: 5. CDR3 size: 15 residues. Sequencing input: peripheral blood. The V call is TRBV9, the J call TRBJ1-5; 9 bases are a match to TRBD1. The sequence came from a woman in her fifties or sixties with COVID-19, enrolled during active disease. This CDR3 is CASSATGTGNQPQHF. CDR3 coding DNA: TGTGCCAGCAGCGCCACCGGGACAGGGAATCAGCCCCAGCATTTT.